One and the same sample provided the 25 T cell receptor beta chains below, sequenced in a study of identical twins. TCRdb recomputed calls from the 5' RACE reads with MiXCR, one row per CDR3 protein. The repertoire holds some 630,000 distinct CDR3 sequences, with 7.1% as singletons. The sample was also reused in another study, on yellow fever vaccine responses in identical twins.

Sequenced sample: PBMCs. Receptors originate from a woman aged 18-29 years in good health.

This clonotype was picked up many times. This chain joins TRBV3-1 and TRBJ1-4; no reliable D call. Trimming took 4 bases from V and 7 from J, leaving 10 bases between them. This CDR3 spans 13 amino acids. In germline, CDR1 is LGHDT, CDR2 YNNKEL (reference sequence). CDR3 protein: CASSLGPREKLFF. CDR3 DNA: TGTGCCAGCAGCCTCGGGCCTCGTGAAAAACTGTTTTTT.

This clonotype showed up many times. The genes are TRBV28 and TRBJ2-5; D unresolved. There are 16 residues in the CDR3. Germline CDR1 is MDHEN and CDR2 is SYDVKM. Trimming stripped 5 bases from V and 5 bases from J, with 21 bases between. The CDR3 nucleotides are TGTGCCAGCAGTACCCCACGGCTCCCGCCGACGGAGACCCAGTACTTC. Translated, it gives CASSTPRLPPTETQYF.

This clonotype has at least ten counts. The V gene is TRBV20-1, the J gene TRBJ1-1, with D possibly matching TRBD1 (5 bases). V was cut by 3 bases and J by 0 bases, with 8 bases left in between. Germline V gene lookup returns CDR1 DFQATT and CDR2 SNEGSKA (reference sequence). This CDR3 contains 13 residues. The CDR3 bases are TGCAGTGCTAGCCGGGGCATGAACACTGAAGCTTTCTTT. Protein sequence: CSASRGMNTEAFF.

The gene calls are TRBV5-5 and TRBJ2-1; D assignment may be TRBD1 or TRBD2 (5 bases each). CDR3 size: 17 residues. The germline V and J ends were trimmed by 1 base and 2 bases, with 16 bases remaining between them. CDR1 and CDR2 from the germline V gene are SGHKS and YYEKEE (reference sequence). In DNA form, the CDR3 reads TGTGCCAGCAGCTTGCGGGATTGGGGCAGAGCCTACAATGAGCAGTTCTTC. Its protein is CASSLRDWGRAYNEQFF.

This clonotype was recorded a few times. This sequence joins TRBV11-2 and TRBJ2-7; 9 bases are a match to TRBD1. The CDR3 is 14 residues long. Trimming at V came to 5 bases and at J to 8 bases, leaving 10 bases not matched to a gene. Germline lookup yields CDR1 SGHAT and CDR2 FQNNGV. DNA of the CDR3: TGTGCCAGCAGCACGGGGGCCGGGACAGGGAAGCAGTACGTC. It translates to CASSTGAGTGKQYV.

This clonotype has only a few counts. This rearrangement joins TRBV6-5 to TRBJ2-1; possible D gene TRBD2, 6 bases. The V gene lost 2 bases and the J gene lost 7 bases, with 9 bases spanning the gap. CDR1 is MNHEY, CDR2 SVGAGI, per germline. This CDR3 region has 13 residues. DNA of the CDR3: TGTGCCAGCAGTTACCGGGGGAGGAATGAGCAGTTCTTC. Protein sequence: CASSYRGRNEQFF.

This clonotype was seen more than once but under ten times. This rearrangement joins TRBV7-9 to TRBJ2-1; tentatively, D is TRBD2 (5 bases). The CDR3 is made up of 12 amino acids. CDR1 SEHNR and CDR2 FQNEAQ come from the germline V gene (reference sequence). V was shortened by 11 bases and J by 10 bases, with 18 bases between the two germline ends. CDR3 protein: CAVYFPGGEQFF. The CDR3 nucleotides are TGTGCCGTCTATTTTCCCGGCGGGGAGCAGTTCTTC.

This clonotype was seen a few times. This chain connects TRBV7-8 to TRBJ2-2, with D tentatively TRBD1 or TRBD2 (6 bases each). CDR3 length: 18 amino acids. CDR1 is SGHVS, CDR2 FQNEAQ, per germline. With 1 base removed from V and 0 bases from J, the gap between germline ends came to 15 bases. The CDR3 nucleotides read TGTGCCAGCAGCTTAGAGGGGGGCGGTCAGTCGAACACCGGGGAGCTGTTTTTT. Protein product: CASSLEGGGQSNTGELFF.

The V gene is TRBV5-1, the J gene TRBJ2-7, with a tentative D call TRBD1 (6 bases). Trimming removed 0 bases from V and 2 bases from J, with 12 bases in between. Germline CDR1 is SGHRS and CDR2 is YFSETQ. The CDR3 consists of 15 residues. DNA for the CDR3: TGCGCCAGCAGCTTGGGGGCAGGGGCCGCCTACGAGCAGTACTTC. Amino acids: CASSLGAGAAYEQYF.

This clonotype occurred a few times. J is TRBJ1-4 and V is TRBV28; D possibly corresponds to TRBD1 (5 bases). The CDR3 is 13 residues long. Trimming removed 8 bases from V and 7 bases from J, with 14 bases in between. Per the germline V gene, CDR1 is MDHEN and CDR2 is SYDVKM. This chain's CDR3 is CASEGVESEKLFF. Here the CDR3 DNA reads TGTGCCAGCGAAGGGGTAGAAAGTGAAAAACTGTTTTTT.

At least ten counts were recorded for this clonotype. V is TRBV20-1 and J is TRBJ1-6; the D gene is possibly TRBD1 (6 bases). From germline, CDR1 is DFQATT and CDR2 SNEGSKA (reference sequence). V lost 5 bases and J lost 5, with 19 bases in between. This CDR3 region has 16 residues. Written as DNA, the CDR3 is TGCAGTGCTGTGGTGGGGGGCAAGGGGGATAATTCACCCCTCCACTTT. Translating it yields CSAVVGGKGDNSPLHF.

This clonotype was seen more than once but under ten times. The chain links TRBV5-1 to TRBJ2-7; D perhaps matches TRBD1 (6 bases). Trimming removed 7 bases from V and 0 bases from J, with 20 bases in between. Per the germline V gene, CDR1 is SGHRS and CDR2 is YFSETQ. The CDR3 is 16 amino acids. CDR3 nucleotide sequence: TGCGCCAGCTCCGGCGACGGAACAGGGATCTCCTACGAGCAGTACTTC. It translates to CASSGDGTGISYEQYF.

This clonotype occurred many times. The chain links TRBV4-2 to TRBJ2-2; TRBD1 might be the D (5 bases). CDR1 is LGHNA and CDR2 is YNFKEQ in the germline V gene. The CDR3 is 15 residues long. The V and J ends lost 7 bases and 1 base respectively, with 13 bases between them. For the CDR3, the DNA is TGTGCCAGCAACCCGGACACCAAGAACACCGGGGAGCTGTTTTTT. Its protein product is CASNPDTKNTGELFF.

The chain carries TRBV6-1 and TRBJ2-1, with D tentatively TRBD2 (6 bases). Trimming removed 6 bases at V and 1 base at J, with 13 bases between. The germline V gene encodes CDR1 MNHNS and CDR2 SASEGT. The CDR3 length is 15 residues. CDR3 loop: CASSKLAGSYNEQFF. The CDR3 DNA reads TGTGCCAGCAGCAAACTAGCTGGGTCCTACAATGAGCAGTTCTTC.

The sample holds a few counts of this clonotype. The chain has TRBV9 and TRBJ1-2, with no clear D. The CDR3 runs 15 residues. Germline CDR1 SGDLS, CDR2 YYNGEE. Trimming shortened V by 0 bases and J by 3 bases, and 12 bases separated the two germline ends. The CDR3 sequence is CASSVEVEIDYGYTF. In DNA, the CDR3 is TGTGCCAGCAGCGTAGAAGTGGAGATAGACTATGGCTACACCTTC.

As to this clonotype: The CDR3 carries no conserved terminal phenylalanine or tryptophan, so it likely arises from a read error. The chain combines TRBV18 with TRBJ2-1; D is possibly TRBD2 (6 bases). V gave up 4 bases and J gave up 2 bases, with 18 bases separating them. This CDR3 spans 17 amino acids. Germline V gives CDR1 KGHSH, CDR2 LQKENI. In DNA, the CDR3 is TGTGCCAGCTCACTTTATTTGGGGACTGGAGCCTACAATGAGCAGTTCTCC. It translates to CASSLYLGTGAYNEQFS.

Ten or more counts support this clonotype. The CDR3 reads CASSFVQNPNTGELFF. The CDR3 nucleotides read TGCGCCAGCAGCTTCGTTCAAAACCCGAACACCGGGGAGCTGTTTTTT. The rearrangement links TRBV5-1 to TRBJ2-2; the D is unclear. Deletions cut 2 bases from V and 0 bases from J, with 11 bases between. Germline values: CDR1 SGHRS, CDR2 YFSETQ. The CDR3 has 16 residues.

This clonotype was detected many times. The V call is TRBV4-1, the J call TRBJ2-7; TRBD1 is a possible D gene (6 bases). Germline-derived CDR1 and CDR2 are MGHRA and YSYEKL. The CDR3 has 14 amino acids. Trimming removed 2 bases from V and 7 bases from J, with 15 bases in between. The CDR3 DNA is TGCGCCAGCAGCCAAATTGGGACAATGTGGGAGCAGTACTTC. Residues: CASSQIGTMWEQYF.

This clonotype has only a few counts. This chain links TRBV7-9 with TRBJ2-7; D unclear. V was trimmed by 2 bases and J by 1 base, leaving 6 bases between them. The CDR3 extends over 13 amino acids. The germline V gene encodes CDR1 SEHNR and CDR2 FQNEAQ (reference sequence). Here the CDR3 reads CASSLTASYEQYF. CDR3 nucleotide sequence: TGTGCCAGCAGCTTAACCGCATCCTACGAGCAGTACTTC.

The genes are TRBV5-1 and TRBJ2-5, with 11 positions matching TRBD2. This CDR3 has 17 amino acids. V lost 1 base to trimming and J lost 5 bases; unmatched junction nucleotides: 10. Germline CDR1 SGHRS, CDR2 YFSETQ. CDR3 protein: CASSLFITSGGQETQYF. In nucleotides, the CDR3 is TGCGCCAGCAGCTTGTTCATAACTAGCGGGGGTCAGGAGACCCAGTACTTC.

This clonotype occurred a few times. The chain joins TRBV3-1 to TRBJ1-2; TRBD1 might be the D (6 bases). Germline lookup yields CDR1 LGHDT and CDR2 YNNKEL (reference sequence). V gave up 2 bases and J gave up 4 bases, with 11 bases separating them. This CDR3 is built from 14 residues. As DNA, the CDR3 is TGTGCCAGCAGCCAACAGGGGCTCTTCTATGGCTACACCTTC. Translated: CASSQQGLFYGYTF.

The rearrangement uses TRBV7-8 and TRBJ2-4, with 7 bases identical to TRBD1. V was clipped by 2 bases and J by 0 bases; unmatched bases: 13. Germline V gene lookup returns CDR1 SGHVS and CDR2 FQNEAQ. There are 19 residues in the CDR3. The CDR3, as DNA: TGTGCCAGCAGCTTATTCGTTAGGACAGGCGGTCTAGCCAAAAACATTCAGTACTTC. This encodes CASSLFVRTGGLAKNIQYF.

This clonotype has at least ten counts. The chain employs TRBV4-1 and TRBJ2-5, with TRBD1 as a possible D gene (6 bases). This CDR3 comprises 13 residues. Trimming pared 4 bases from V and 4 bases from J, leaving 10 bases between. CDR1 is MGHRA and CDR2 is YSYEKL in the germline V gene. CDR3 amino acids: CASSRTGLETQYF. CDR3 coding DNA: TGCGCCAGCAGCCGAACAGGGTTAGAGACCCAGTACTTC.

The chain uses TRBV20-1 and TRBJ2-3; 8 bases agree with TRBD1. Germline CDR1 and CDR2: DFQATT and SNEGSKA (reference sequence). V shed 6 bases, J shed 4 bases, and the junction held 3 bases outside the gene matches. The CDR3 runs 12 residues. The CDR3 DNA is TGCAGTGCCAGGGGGCAATCAGATACGCAGTATTTT. Protein product: CSARGQSDTQYF.

This clonotype was seen at least ten times. The chain is built from TRBV6-1 and TRBJ2-5; tentatively, D is TRBD1 (5 bases). The CDR3 sequence is 14 residues long. The germline V gene encodes CDR1 MNHNS and CDR2 SASEGT. V was pared by 2 bases and J by 3 bases, with 10 bases between. CDR3: CASSEIDSEETQYF. CDR3 DNA sequence: TGTGCCAGCAGTGAAATTGACAGCGAAGAGACCCAGTACTTC.